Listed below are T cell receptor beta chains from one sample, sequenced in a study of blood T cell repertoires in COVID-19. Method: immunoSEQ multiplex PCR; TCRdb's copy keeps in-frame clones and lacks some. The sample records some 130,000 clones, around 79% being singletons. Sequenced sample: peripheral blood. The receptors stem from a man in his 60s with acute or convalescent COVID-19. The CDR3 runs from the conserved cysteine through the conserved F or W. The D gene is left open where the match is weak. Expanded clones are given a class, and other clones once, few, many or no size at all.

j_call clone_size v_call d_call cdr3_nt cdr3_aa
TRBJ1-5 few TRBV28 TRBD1 TGTGCCAGCAGTTCCCCGGGACAGGGGAGGTCGCGACAGCCCCAGCATTTT CASSSPGQGRSRQPQHF
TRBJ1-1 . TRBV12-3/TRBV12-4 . TGTGCCAGCAGCCGAGATACTTACACTGAAGCTTTCTTT CASSRDTYTEAFF
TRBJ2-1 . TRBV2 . TGTGCCAGCAGTGCTAGCGTAGTGATGTATGAGCAGTTCTTC CASSASVVMYEQFF
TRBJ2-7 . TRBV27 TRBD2 TGTGCCAGCAGTTTAACAGGACTAGTCGGTGGAGACGAGCAGTACTTC CASSLTGLVGGDEQYF
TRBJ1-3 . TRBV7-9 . TGTGCCAGCAGCCCTCCCGGGGAATTGTTAACTGGAAACACCATATATTTT CASSPPGELLTGNTIYF
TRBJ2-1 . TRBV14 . TGTGCCAGCAGCCCCCGGGTTGGGTTTGGGCAGTTCTTC CASSPRVGFGQFF
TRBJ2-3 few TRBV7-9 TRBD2 TGTGCCAGCAGCGCACTAGCGGGAGTGCCCGATACGCAGTATTTT CASSALAGVPDTQYF
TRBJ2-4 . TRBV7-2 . TGTGCCAGCAGCTCCGCCCCAGGCTACTCGGGGGACATTCAGTACTTC CASSSAPGYSGDIQYF
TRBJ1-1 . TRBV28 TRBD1 TGTGCCAGCAGTCGCGCCGGGACAGGGGGGACTGAAGCTTTCTTT CASSRAGTGGTEAFF
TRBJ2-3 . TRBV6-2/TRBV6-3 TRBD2 TGTGCCAGCAGTTTGTATCTAGCGGGCAGCACAGATACGCAGTATTTT CASSLYLAGSTDTQYF
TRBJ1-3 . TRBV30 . TGTGCCTGGAGCTCCTCTAGGAGCTCTGGAAACACCATATATTTT CAWSSSRSSGNTIYF
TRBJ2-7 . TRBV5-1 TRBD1 TGCGCCAGCAGCTTTCGGACAGGGCTGGGGGAGCAGTACTTC CASSFRTGLGEQYF
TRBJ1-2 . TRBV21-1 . TGTGCCAGCAGCACTCCAGGGGTCGGGAATGGCTACACCTTC CASSTPGVGNGYTF
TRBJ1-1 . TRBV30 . TGTGCCTGCACGCCGGACAGCATTAGGAACACTGAAGCTTTCTTT CACTPDSIRNTEAFF
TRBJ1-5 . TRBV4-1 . TGCGCCAGCAGCAAGGACAGTAGCAATCAGCCCCAGCATTTT CASSKDSSNQPQHF
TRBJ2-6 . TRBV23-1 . TGCGCCAGCAGTCGGCTGCAAGTTCTCCACAGCTCTGGGGCCAACGTCCTGACTTTC CASSRLQVLHSSGANVLTF
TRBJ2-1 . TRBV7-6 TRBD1 TGTGCCAGCAGCCCCGCCCCCCAGGGGGCTCGGAATGAGCAGTTCTTC CASSPAPQGARNEQFF
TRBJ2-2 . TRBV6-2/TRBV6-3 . TGTGCCAGCAGTTATAGCAGGAACACCGGGGAGCTGTTTTTT CASSYSRNTGELFF
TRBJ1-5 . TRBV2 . TGTGCCAGCAGTGGGTACGCGGGGGGTCAGCCCCAGCATTTT CASSGYAGGQPQHF
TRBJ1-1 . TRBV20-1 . TGCAGTGCTCCCGAGATCACTGAAGCTTTCTTT CSAPEITEAFF
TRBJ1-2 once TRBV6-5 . TGTGCCAGCAGGTCGGACAGCTCATATGGCTACACCTTC CASRSDSSYGYTF
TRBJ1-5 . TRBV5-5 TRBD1 TGTGCCAGCAGTCTTGACAGGGGAAGCCAGCCCCAGCATTTT CASSLDRGSQPQHF
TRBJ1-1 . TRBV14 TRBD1 TGTGCCAGCAGCCAAGGGGCAGGGGGAGTTACTGAAGCTTTCTTT CASSQGAGGVTEAFF
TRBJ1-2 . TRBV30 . TGTGCCTGGAGTCAGCGGGGCTATGGCTACACCTTC CAWSQRGYGYTF
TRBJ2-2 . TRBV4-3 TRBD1 TGCGCCAGCAGCCTATATCGGACAGGGGGGAACTCGGGGGAGCTGTTTTTT CASSLYRTGGNSGELFF
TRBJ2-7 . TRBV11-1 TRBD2 TGTGCCAGCAGCCTTACCAGCGGGGTTTCCTACGAGCAGTACTTC CASSLTSGVSYEQYF
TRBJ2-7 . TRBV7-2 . TGTGCCAGCAGCATGACAGGCGTAGCTACTAATGGATTCTACGAGCAGTACTTC CASSMTGVATNGFYEQYF
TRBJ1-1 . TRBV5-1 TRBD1 TGCGCCAGCAGCGCAGGGGGCGCGTCCACTGAAGCTTTCTTT CASSAGGASTEAFF
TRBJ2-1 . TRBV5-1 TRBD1 TGCGCCAGCAGCACTGGACAGGGTGGGAATGAGCAGTTCTTC CASSTGQGGNEQFF
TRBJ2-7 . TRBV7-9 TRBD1 TGTGCCAGCAGCTTAACTGGGCCGGCAGGGGGCGAGCAGTACTTC CASSLTGPAGGEQYF
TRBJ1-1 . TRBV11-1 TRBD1 TGTGCCAGCAGCCTCCCCACAGGGGGAACTGAAGCTTTCTTT CASSLPTGGTEAFF
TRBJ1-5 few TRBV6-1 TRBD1 TGTGCCAGCAGTGAAGCGGTTGGGACAGGGGGTGATCAGCCCCAGCATTTT CASSEAVGTGGDQPQHF
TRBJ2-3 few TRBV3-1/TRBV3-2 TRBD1 TGTGCCAGCAGATCTACAGGGGCCGGCCGAGATACGCAGTATTTT CASRSTGAGRDTQYF
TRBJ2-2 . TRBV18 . TGTGCCAGCTCACCGACAGTGAACACCGGGGAGCTGTTTTTT CASSPTVNTGELFF
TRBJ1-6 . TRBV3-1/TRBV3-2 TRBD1 TGTGCCAGCAGCTCCGGGACAGGGAGGTCACCCCTCCACTTT CASSSGTGRSPLHF
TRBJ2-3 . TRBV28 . TGTGCCAGCAGTTTATCCCGCGGACTACCCACAGATACGCAGTATTTT CASSLSRGLPTDTQYF
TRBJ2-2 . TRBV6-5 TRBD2 TGTGCCAGCATCGGGGCTAGCGGAAACACCGGGGAGCTGTTTTTT CASIGASGNTGELFF
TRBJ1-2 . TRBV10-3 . TGTGCCATCAGCCCAGGGGACGGGTGGAATGGCTACACCTTC CAISPGDGWNGYTF
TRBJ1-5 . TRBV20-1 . TGCAGTGCTAGTCGGGACAAGTATAGCAATCAGCCCCAGCATTTT CSASRDKYSNQPQHF
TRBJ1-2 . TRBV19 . TGTGCCAGTACCGACAGGCCCTCTGGCTACACCTTC CASTDRPSGYTF
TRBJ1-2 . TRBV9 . TGTGCCAGCAGCGTAGATCGGGACACACCCTACACCTTC CASSVDRDTPYTF
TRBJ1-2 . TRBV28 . TGTGCCAGCCGAGGAAATAACTATGGCTACACCTTC CASRGNNYGYTF
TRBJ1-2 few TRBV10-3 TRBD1 TGTGCCATCAGTGAGTCAACGGGACAGGGATATGGCTACACCTTC CAISESTGQGYGYTF
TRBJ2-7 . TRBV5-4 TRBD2 TGTGCCAGCAGCTTGAGACTAGCGGGGGGGCGGGACGAGCAGTACTTC CASSLRLAGGRDEQYF
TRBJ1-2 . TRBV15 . TGTGCCACCAGCAGAGGGGGGGGTGGCTACACCTTC CATSRGGGGYTF
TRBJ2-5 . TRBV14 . TGTGCCAGCAGCCAAGATCTGTTTAGCGCGGGGACCCAGTACTTC CASSQDLFSAGTQYF
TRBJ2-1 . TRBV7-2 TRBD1 TGTGCCAGCACCGGACCGCGGACAGGGGGCTACAATGAGCAGTTCTTC CASTGPRTGGYNEQFF
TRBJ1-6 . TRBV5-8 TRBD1 TGTGCCAGCAGCTTGGTTACCGGGACAGGCCCTTCACCCCTCCACTTT CASSLVTGTGPSPLHF
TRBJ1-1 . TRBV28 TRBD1 TGTGCCAGCAGCCCCACAGGGGGCTACACTGAAGCTTTCTTT CASSPTGGYTEAFF
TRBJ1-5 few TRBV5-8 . TGTGCCAGCAGCAAGGGGTGGCAGCAGCCCCAGCATTTT CASSKGWQQPQHF
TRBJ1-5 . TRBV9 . TGTGCCAGCAGCGTAGAGGCCAGGGCAGGACAGCCCCAGCATTTT CASSVEARAGQPQHF
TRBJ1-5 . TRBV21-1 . TGTGCCAACTTACAGGGTTGCAGCAATCAGCCCCAGCATTTT CANLQGCSNQPQHF
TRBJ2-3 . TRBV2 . TGTGCCAGCAGTGAAGGCTTAACTATTACGCAGTATTTT CASSEGLTITQYF
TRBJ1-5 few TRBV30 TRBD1 TGTGCCTGGAGTGCCCAGGGGGCAATAAGCAATCAGCCCCAGCATTTT CAWSAQGAISNQPQHF
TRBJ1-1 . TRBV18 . TGTGCCAGCTCACCACAGAGGGAGACTGAAGCTTTCTTT CASSPQRETEAFF
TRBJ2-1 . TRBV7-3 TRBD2 TGTGCCAGCAGCGCGTCTAGCGGGGGGTTTAATGAGCAGTTCTTC CASSASSGGFNEQFF
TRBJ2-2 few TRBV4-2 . TGTGCCAGCAGCCCACGGAGCGTGGCGACGGACACCGGGGAGCTGTTTTTT CASSPRSVATDTGELFF
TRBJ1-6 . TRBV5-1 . TGCGCCAGCAGCCAGGGGCAGAATAATTCACCCCTCCACTTT CASSQGQNNSPLHF
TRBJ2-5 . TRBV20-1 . TGCAGTGGACAGAACCAAGAGACCCAGTACTTC CSGQNQETQYF